These 20 T cell receptor beta chains were all obtained from the same sample, sequenced in a study of neurological immune-mediated disorders. TCRdb reprocessed the 5' RACE reads with MiXCR, giving one entry per CDR3 protein. The sample lists tens of thousands of distinct CDR3 sequences; more than 15% were seen once. The sequencing sample was made of PBMCs. These TCRs come from a woman aged 40-49 years in good health.

This clonotype was observed many times. The gene calls are TRBV9 and TRBJ2-3; 8 positions agree with TRBD2. CDR1 is SGDLS and CDR2 is YYNGEE in the germline V gene. The CDR3 is made up of 16 amino acids. The V segment lost 0 bases and the J segment 2 bases; nucleotides outside the gene matches: 5. The CDR3 sequence: CASSVGGSGDTDTQYF. For the CDR3, the DNA is TGTGCCAGCAGCGTAGGGGGTAGCGGGGACACAGATACGCAGTATTTT.

This clonotype turned up a few times. The rearrangement uses TRBV5-1 and TRBJ2-2, with a weak D call TRBD1 (6 bases). The CDR3 runs to 14 residues. Germline CDR1 reads SGHRS; CDR2 reads YFSETQ. V was trimmed by 4 bases and J by 2 bases, leaving 9 bases between them. The CDR3 DNA sequence: TGCGCCAGCAGCCGGGACACTAACACCGGGGAGCTGTTTTTT. This translates into CASSRDTNTGELFF.

This clonotype was seen many times. V usage is TRBV5-1 and J usage is TRBJ2-1; 8 nucleotides agree with TRBD2. CDR1 and CDR2 (germline): SGHRS, YFSETQ. The CDR3 is made up of 18 amino acids. With V trimmed by 0 bases and J by 6 bases, 14 bases remained unmatched. In nucleotides, the CDR3 is TGCGCCAGCAGCTTGGCCGGAGGCGGGAGGACATCCGGCAATGAGCAGTTCTTC. Translated: CASSLAGGGRTSGNEQFF.

This clonotype has a count of ten or more. The chain couples TRBV7-2 to TRBJ1-2; no firm D call. The germline V gene encodes CDR1 SGHTA and CDR2 FQGNSA. Trimming removed 5 bases from V and 2 bases from J, with 15 bases in between. The CDR3 spans 15 residues. DNA for the CDR3: TGTGCCAGCAGCCCTAGCTACAGAGTCAACTATGGCTACACCTTC. It is translated as CASSPSYRVNYGYTF.

This clonotype showed up many times. The V call is TRBV20-1, the J call TRBJ2-5; 15 bases agree with TRBD2. The length of the CDR3 is 20 residues. From germline, CDR1 is DFQATT and CDR2 SNEGSKA (reference sequence). The J segment lost 1 base and the V segment lost 6 bases, leaving 18 bases of the junction unmatched. Here the CDR3 DNA reads TGCAGTGCGAGAAGGAGCGGGACTAGCGGGGGGCCAGGACCCCAAGAGACCCAGTACTTC. The encoded protein is CSARRSGTSGGPGPQETQYF.

V gene TRBV24-1 combines with J gene TRBJ2-7; 10 nucleotides line up with TRBD1. The CDR3 covers 15 residues. Trimming cost V 5 bases and J 5 bases; bases outside gene matches: 8. The germline V gene encodes CDR1 KGHDR and CDR2 SFDVKD. The CDR3 coding sequence is TGTGCCACCAGTGGCACCGGGACAGGGGTCGACGAGCAGTACTTC. Translation gives CATSGTGTGVDEQYF.

Of note for this clonotype: The missing conserved phenylalanine or tryptophan at the end of this CDR3 makes a read error likely. This rearrangement joins TRBV10-3 to TRBJ2-5, with D perhaps TRBD2 (5 bases). CDR3 size: 14 residues. The germline V gene encodes CDR1 ENHRY and CDR2 SYGVKD. The CDR3 region has the DNA TGTGCCATCAGTGAGATGGAGGCGAAAGAGACACAGTACTCC. It is translated as CAISEMEAKETQYS.

At least ten counts were recorded for this clonotype. The J gene is TRBJ2-1, the V gene TRBV5-1; TRBD2 matches 9 bases. The germline gives CDR1 SGHRS, CDR2 YFSETQ. The V and J ends lost 4 bases and 0 bases, in that order; junction bases with no gene match: 8. This CDR3 spans 17 amino acids. The CDR3 spells CASSPSLAGSSYNEQFF. In DNA form, the CDR3 reads TGCGCCAGCAGCCCATCACTAGCGGGCAGCTCCTACAATGAGCAGTTCTTC.

On this clonotype itself: A much larger clone differs from this one at a single base, so this may be a read error. V is TRBV7-2 and J is TRBJ2-3; weak D call: TRBD2 (5 bases). The V end lost 1 base, the J end lost 3 bases, and 11 bases lay between the germline ends. The CDR3 runs 15 residues. Looked up from germline, CDR1 is SGHTA and CDR2 is FQGNSA. The DNA for the CDR3 is TGTGCCAGCAGCTTAGATGCTAGCAGAACAGATACGCAGTATTTT. Translating it yields CASSLDASRTDTQYF.

This clonotype was observed many times. The chain recombines TRBV4-3 with TRBJ2-2; possibly TRBD1 for D (6 bases). V was clipped by 1 base and J by 1 base, with 10 bases between them. Germline V gene data show CDR1 as LGHNA and CDR2 as YSLEER. This CDR3 is 16 amino acids long. The CDR3 protein is CASSQAYRVNTGELFF. DNA for the CDR3: TGCGCCAGCAGCCAAGCCTACAGGGTGAACACCGGGGAGCTGTTTTTT.

This clonotype was counted ten times or more. The chain joins TRBV20-1 to TRBJ2-7, with D unresolved. The CDR3 is 13 residues long. The V and J ends lost 3 bases and 2 bases respectively, with 11 bases between them. Per the germline V gene, CDR1 is DFQATT and CDR2 is SNEGSKA (reference sequence). For the CDR3, the DNA is TGCAGTGCTAGCCTTGCACCCACCTACGAGCAGTACTTC. It encodes CSASLAPTYEQYF.

This clonotype was found many times. The rearrangement links TRBV5-1 to TRBJ2-1; 9 nucleotides agree with TRBD2. CDR1 is SGHRS, CDR2 YFSETQ, per germline. Trimming at V came to 3 bases and at J to 4 bases, leaving 14 bases not matched to a gene. The CDR3 contains 18 residues. The CDR3 here is CASSYRWLAGVQYNEQFF. The CDR3 DNA follows: TGCGCCAGCAGCTACCGGTGGTTAGCGGGGGTTCAATACAATGAGCAGTTCTTC.

This clonotype was found many times. The chain employs TRBV20-1 and TRBJ2-7; D unclear. Trimming removed 0 bases at V and 7 bases at J, with 13 bases between. Germline loops: CDR1 DFQATT, CDR2 SNEGSKA (reference sequence). The CDR3 consists of 13 residues. Here the CDR3 reads CSARDYPNWEQYF. The CDR3 DNA is TGCAGTGCTAGAGATTATCCTAATTGGGAGCAGTACTTC.

V usage is TRBV13 and J usage is TRBJ1-1, with D maybe TRBD1 (6 bases). The CDR3 has 14 residues. The ends were cut back, 0 bases at V and 3 bases at J, with 8 bases in the middle. Germline lookup yields CDR1 PRHDT and CDR2 FYEKMQ (reference sequence). This chain's CDR3 is CASSLGGGDTEAFF. The DNA for the CDR3 is TGTGCCAGCAGCTTAGGAGGGGGGGACACTGAAGCTTTCTTT.

This chain connects TRBV5-4 to TRBJ2-1, with 11 bases fitting TRBD2. Looked up from germline, CDR1 is SGHNT and CDR2 is YYREEE (reference sequence). Trimming removed 0 bases from V and 4 bases from J; junction bases left unmatched: 3. The length of the CDR3 is 16 residues. DNA of the CDR3: TGTGCCAGCAGCTTGGGACTAGCGGGACAGTACAATGAGCAGTTCTTC. This gives the protein CASSLGLAGQYNEQFF. The entire variable domain, with the rest obtained from reference TRBV5-4 and TRBJ2-1, is as follows: ETGVTQSPTHLIKTRGQQVTLRCSSQSGHNTVSWYQQALGQGPQFIFQYYREEENGRGNFPPRFSGLQFPNYSSELNVNALELDDSALYLCASSLGLAGQYNEQFFGPGTRLTVL.

This clonotype was seen at least ten times. V usage is TRBV20-1 and J usage is TRBJ2-7; TRBD2 matches 9 bases. In germline, CDR1 is DFQATT, CDR2 SNEGSKA (reference sequence). The CDR3 length is 13 residues. V lost 3 bases and J lost 3; bases outside the gene matches: 3. The CDR3 reads CSARASGDYEQYV. The CDR3 region has the DNA TGCAGTGCTAGGGCTAGCGGGGACTACGAGCAGTACGTC.

This clonotype was recorded at least ten times. V usage is TRBV7-9 and J usage is TRBJ2-1; no clear D. From germline, CDR1 is SEHNR and CDR2 FQNEAQ (reference sequence). CDR3 size: 10 residues. V dropped 3 bases and J dropped 9 bases, with 3 bases sitting between them. The CDR3 DNA reads TGTGCCAGCAGCTTCGGTGAGCAGTTCTTC. It encodes CASSFGEQFF.

Only a few counts were recorded for this clonotype. This chain connects TRBV18 to TRBJ1-2, with D perhaps matching TRBD1 (5 bases). Germline CDR1 reads KGHSH; CDR2 reads LQKENI. CDR3 length equals 16 residues. V was trimmed by 6 bases and J by 0 bases, leaving 17 bases between them. The CDR3 region has the DNA TGTGCCAGCTCGCGGACCTTGGGGGGAGCTAACTATGGCTACACCTTC. It encodes CASSRTLGGANYGYTF.

The table lists this clonotype with many counts. This chain connects TRBV5-1 to TRBJ2-3; 7 positions agree with TRBD1. V trimming: 0 bases; J trimming: 0 bases; junction bases outside the gene matches: 4. The CDR3 extends over 16 amino acids. Germline CDR1 and CDR2: SGHRS and YFSETQ. The CDR3 nucleotides are TGCGCCAGCAGCTTGGGGACAGGCCCTAGCACAGATACGCAGTATTTT. It encodes CASSLGTGPSTDTQYF.

This clonotype has a count of ten or more. This rearrangement joins TRBV28 to TRBJ2-6, with D possibly being TRBD1 (5 bases). Deletions cut 5 bases from V and 4 bases from J, with 12 bases between. The CDR3 consists of 15 residues. Germline V gives CDR1 MDHEN, CDR2 SYDVKM. The CDR3 bases are TGTGCCAGCAGTCCCAGAAGGGGAGGGGCCAACGTCCTGACTTTC. As protein: CASSPRRGGANVLTF.